One sample yielded the 27 T cell receptor beta chains listed below, sequenced in a study of T cells in women clearing cervical HPV infection. The assay was immunoSEQ multiplex PCR, and TCRdb's table has in-frame clones only and misses some. The sample totals some 40,000 clones. Specimen: blood buffy coat. Receptors originate from a woman aged 18-70 years with a cervical HPV16 infection that either progressed to CIN3+ or cleared (not recorded which).

As to this clone: The DNA ends 3 residues before the CDR3 does, and the rest of the CDR3 is filled in from the germline J gene. The chain links TRBV19 to TRBJ1-2; D not certain. The CDR3 has 15 residues. From germline, CDR1 is LNHDA and CDR2 SQIVND (reference sequence). This chain's CDR3 is CASSMTSGSYNDYTF. The CDR3 DNA, read in part, is TGTGCCAGTAGTATGACTAGCGGGAGCTACAATGAC.

Concerning this clone itself: The read terminates 3 residues ahead of where the CDR3 ends, so the germline J gene completes it. The rearrangement links TRBV5-1 to TRBJ2-5; 8 bases map to TRBD2. The V gene end was trimmed by 3 bases and the J gene end by 4 bases; junction bases not matched to a gene: 11. Germline CDR1 reads SGHRS; CDR2 reads YFSETQ. The CDR3 contains 16 residues. CDR3 amino acids: CASSSRGSGVRETQYF. The part of the CDR3 DNA that was read is TGCGCCAGCAGCTCCCGGGGTAGCGGGGTGAGAGAGACC.

Concerning this clone: The read ends 3 residues early relative to the CDR3; the germline J gene fills the gap. The V call is TRBV30, the J call TRBJ1-1; D remains ambiguous. Germline V gene sequence: CDR1 GTSNPN, CDR2 SVGIG (reference sequence). V shed 2 bases and J shed 1 base, with 8 bases lying between them. This CDR3 region has 13 residues. CDR3 residues: CAWSFSRNTEAFF. CDR3 bases read: TGTGCCTGGAGTTTTTCCAGGAACACTGAA.

Remarks on this clone: The CDR3 is cut off 3 residues early in the read; its end comes from the germline J gene. V usage is TRBV30 and J usage is TRBJ1-2; 8 bases are shared with TRBD1. Germline V gives CDR1 GTSNPN, CDR2 SVGIG (reference sequence). The CDR3 runs to 14 residues. The CDR3: CAWSPGQGARGYTF. The sequenced CDR3 bases are TGTGCCTGGAGCCCTGGACAGGGCGCGAGGGGC. Full variable domain (remainder filled in from reference TRBV30 and TRBJ1-2): SQTIHQWPATLVQPVGSPLSLECTVEGTSNPNLYWYRQAAGRGLQLLFYSVGIGQISSEVPQNLSASRPQDRQFILSSKKLLLSDSGFYLCAWSPGQGARGYTFGSGTRLTVV.

Of note for this clone: The read ends 3 residues shy of where the CDR3 ends; the end is completed using the germline J gene. The V gene is TRBV7-2, the J gene TRBJ1-2; D is ambiguous. Germline CDR1 reads SGHTA; CDR2 reads FQGNSA. The CDR3 totals 11 residues. V was clipped by 6 bases and J by 3 bases, with 5 bases between them. The sequenced CDR3 bases are TGTGCCAGCAGTCCCGACTATGGC. Translated, it gives CASSPDYG. The whole CDR3 is CASSPDYGYTF.

Points on this clone: Coverage ceases 3 residues before the CDR3 finishes, and the germline J gene fills in the end. The genes are TRBV5-4 and TRBJ2-2, with D perhaps TRBD2 (6 bases). This CDR3 spans 15 amino acids. Per the germline V gene, CDR1 is SGHNT and CDR2 is YYREEE (reference sequence). The sequenced part of the CDR3 DNA is TGTGCCAGCAGCCGGGGGAGCTCCTATAATTCACCG. Translated: CASSRGSSYNSP. The full CDR3 protein is CASSRGSSYNSPLFF.

Concerning this clone: Mismatch with germline at one junction end may stem from a read error. The CDR3 extends 3 residues past the end of the read, so its final part is completed from the germline J gene. The V and J genes are TRBV19 and TRBJ2-7; 7 bases align to TRBD1. The germline CDR1 and CDR2 sequences are LNHDA and SQIVND (reference sequence). CDR3 length equals 13 residues. CDR3 loop: CVSSDRVSNEQYF. The CDR3 bases that were read are TGTGTCAGTAGTGACAGGGTCTCAAACGAG.

As regards this clone: The read halts 3 residues ahead of the CDR3 end, with the missing end drawn from the germline J gene. The gene calls are TRBV2 and TRBJ2-7, with 8 nucleotides matching TRBD2. CDR3 length equals 13 residues. Germline CDR1 and CDR2: SNHLY and FYNNEI. Germline trimming cut 8 bases from V and 3 bases from J; bases unmatched to any gene: 6. CDR3: CASEAGVIYEQYF. The CDR3 DNA, read in part, is TGTGCCAGCGAAGCGGGGGTGATCTACGAG.

Regarding this clone: Read data end 3 residues before the CDR3 end; the end is taken from the germline J gene. The genes are TRBV19 and TRBJ1-1; TRBD1 aligns across 7 bases. The CDR3 has 14 amino acids. Per germline, CDR1 LNHDA and CDR2 SQIVND (reference sequence). Unmatched junction bases numbered 7, after V lost 5 bases and J lost 4 bases. The covered CDR3 bases are TGTGCCAGTAGTGCACGACAGGGTTCCACTGAA. Protein: CASSARQGSTE. The complete CDR3 protein is CASSARQGSTEAFF.

A word on this clone: The read ends 3 residues before the CDR3 terminus; that terminus is restored from the germline J gene. The chain joins TRBV6-2 or TRBV6-3 to TRBJ2-7, with TRBD1 matching over 8 bases. Per the germline V gene, CDR1 is MNHEY and CDR2 is SVGEGT. With 6 bases clipped from V and 3 bases from J, the junction kept 13 bases outside the gene matches. The CDR3 runs 16 residues. The CDR3 loop is CASSTVPGQVLYEQYF. The sequenced part of the CDR3 DNA is TGTGCCAGCAGCACGGTGCCGGGACAGGTTCTCTACGAG.

For this clone: The read ends 3 residues early relative to the CDR3; the germline J gene fills the gap. V and J are TRBV19 and TRBJ2-7; TRBD1 matches at 7 bases. This CDR3 contains 14 residues. Germline CDR1 is LNHDA and CDR2 is SQIVND (reference sequence). Losses at the gene ends were 3 bases for V and 3 bases for J; bases not matched to a gene: 5. The CDR3 loop is CASSILAGGYEQYF. CDR3 DNA, as far as it was read: TGTGCCAGTAGTATTCTGGCAGGGGGCTACGAG.

Turning to this clone: Sequencing ends 3 residues short of the CDR3 end; the germline J gene provides the rest. The chain has TRBV23-1 and TRBJ1-5, with TRBD1 matching over 10 bases. TRBV23-1 is known as an ORF, though its function is uncertain. The CDR3 has 14 residues. With V trimmed by 3 bases and J by 7 bases, 3 bases remained unmatched. CDR3 loop: CASSQTGGRQPQHF. The CDR3 bases that were read are TGCGCCAGCAGTCAGACAGGGGGCCGACAGCCC.

Concerning this clone itself: The read gets to within 3 residues of the CDR3 end, and the germline J gene fills in the rest. The rearrangement joins TRBV20-1 to TRBJ2-5; 9 bases are shared with TRBD1. The CDR3 length is 13 residues. V lost 7 bases, J lost 5 bases, and 8 bases stayed unmatched. The germline gives CDR1 DFQATT, CDR2 SNEGSKA (reference sequence). CDR3 region: CSVARTGVETQYF. The CDR3 DNA, read in part, is TGCAGTGTCGCTAGGACAGGGGTGGAGACC.

Note on this clone: The read stops 3 residues short of the end of the CDR3; the missing end is completed from the germline J gene. V and J are TRBV7-2 and TRBJ1-2, with D maybe TRBD1 (5 bases). The CDR3 length is 15 residues. The germline V gene encodes CDR1 SGHTA and CDR2 FQGNSA. The CDR3 loop reads CASSLGFEGNYDYTF. The DNA read from the CDR3 is TGTGCCAGCAGCTTAGGGTTCGAGGGGAACTACGAC.

Of note for this clone: The CDR3 extends 3 residues past the end of the read, so its final part is completed from the germline J gene. The chain joins TRBV5-1 to TRBJ2-1; D is unclear. The CDR3 contains 13 residues. The V end was cut by 4 bases, the J end by 8 bases, with 13 bases between. CDR1 and CDR2 (germline): SGHRS, YFSETQ. This chain's CDR3 is CASSGYTIHEQFF. The CDR3 bases that were read are TGCGCCAGCAGCGGGTACACTATACATGAG. Using reference TRBV5-1 and TRBJ2-1 for the parts outside the CDR3, the full variable domain is KAGVTQTPRYLIKTRGQQVTLSCSPISGHRSVSWYQQTPGQGLQFLFEYFSETQRNKGNFPGRFSGRQFSNSRSEMNVSTLELGDSALYLCASSGYTIHEQFFGPGTRLTVL.

The sequenced CDR3 bases are TGTGCCAGTAGTACCAACCGGGACAAAGAGACC. Translation gives CASSTNRDKET. The complete CDR3 protein is CASSTNRDKETQYF. The chain joins TRBV19 to TRBJ2-5; TRBD1 might be the D (6 bases). The sequenced fragment ends 3 residues before the CDR3 boundary, so the rest is inferred from the germline J gene. The CDR3 sequence is 14 residues long. The V end lost 4 bases, the J end lost 3 bases, and 12 bases lay between the germline ends. The V gene's germline CDR1 is LNHDA and CDR2 SQIVND (reference sequence).

Concerning this clone itself: The observed sequence ends 3 residues before the CDR3 terminus, with the missing tail filled in from the germline J gene. The chain carries TRBV19 and TRBJ2-7; 10 positions match TRBD2. The CDR3 loop spans 17 amino acids. The V and J ends lost 4 bases and 2 bases, in that order; junction bases with no gene match: 11. Germline CDR1 is LNHDA and CDR2 is SQIVND (reference sequence). The CDR3 region is CASSKRSSGSRTYEQYF. The CDR3 bases that were read are TGTGCCAGTAGTAAGCGGTCTAGCGGGAGTAGGACCTACGAG.

Concerning this clone itself: From the germline J gene comes the end of the CDR3, since the read stops 3 residues before it. The chain joins TRBV11-2 to TRBJ2-5; maybe TRBD1 (5 bases). Per the germline V gene, CDR1 is SGHAT and CDR2 is FQNNGV. V lost 5 bases and J lost 4, with 11 bases in between. The CDR3 has 13 residues. The CDR3 sequence: CASSRGPGETQYF. Incomplete CDR3 DNA: TGTGCCAGCAGCAGGGGCCCGGGAGAGACC.

In regard to this clone: At one end, the junction sequence differs from germline, possibly due to a read error. The CDR3 goes on 3 residues after the read ends, and that part is filled in from the germline J gene. The chain carries TRBV18 and TRBJ1-3; D is uncertain. CDR3 length: 17 residues. From germline, CDR1 is KGHSH and CDR2 LQKENI. CDR3 in amino acids: CASSPGPPSDSGNTIYF. The sequenced CDR3 bases are TGTGCCAGCTCACCAGGCCCCCCTTCGGACTCTGGAAACACT.

For this clone: The read gets to within 3 residues of the CDR3 end, and the germline J gene fills in the rest. This chain connects TRBV6-2 or TRBV6-3 to TRBJ1-1; TRBD1 might be the D (5 bases). The V end was cut by 4 bases, the J end by 4 bases, with 13 bases between. The CDR3 sequence is 14 residues long. Germline CDR1 and CDR2: MNHEY and SVGEGT. The CDR3 DNA, read in part, is TGTGCCAGCAGTTCGGGGGGGTGGTTCACTGAA. It yields the protein CASSSGGWFTE. The full CDR3 protein reads CASSSGGWFTEAFF.

As for this clone: The CDR3 is cut off 3 residues early in the read; its end comes from the germline J gene. The chain combines TRBV29-1 with TRBJ2-4; TRBD2 aligns across 7 bases. This CDR3 has 18 amino acids. CDR1 and CDR2 from the germline V gene are SQVTM and ANQGSEA. Trimming cost V 8 bases and J 1 base; bases outside gene matches: 20. CDR3 residues: CSSIWGEGLCSAKNIQYF. Incomplete CDR3 DNA: TGCAGCTCCATTTGGGGGGAGGGTTTATGCTCGGCCAAAAACATT.

A remark on this clone: The sequenced fragment ends 3 residues before the CDR3 boundary, so the rest is inferred from the germline J gene. This chain connects TRBV30 to TRBJ2-7, with D possibly matching TRBD1 (6 bases). There are 12 residues in the CDR3. V lost 6 bases and J 4 bases, leaving 13 bases between the germline ends. Germline lookup yields CDR1 GTSNPN and CDR2 SVGIG (reference sequence). The CDR3 sequence is CACQGSFYEQYF. Partial CDR3 DNA: TGTGCCTGTCAGGGGAGTTTTTACGAG.

Turning to this clone: The CDR3 end is not reached by the read, which stops 3 residues before it; the germline J gene fills it in. The chain is built from TRBV10-3 and TRBJ1-5; 7 bases are a match to TRBD1. The CDR3 spans 17 residues. Trimming removed 3 bases from V and 7 bases from J; junction bases left unmatched: 15. Germline CDR1 ENHRY, CDR2 SYGVKD. The DNA read from the CDR3 is TGTGCCATCAGTGACAACGAAAGAAGCCAGGGGGGCCAGCCC. This translates into CAISDNERSQGGQP. The complete CDR3 reads CAISDNERSQGGQPQHF.

With regard to this clone: The read gets to within 3 residues of the CDR3 end, and the germline J gene fills in the rest. The J gene is TRBJ1-3, the V gene TRBV5-1, with D possibly being TRBD1 (5 bases). The CDR3 has 15 residues. Germline lookup yields CDR1 SGHRS and CDR2 YFSETQ. Trimming shortened V by 4 bases and J by 0 bases, and 11 bases separated the two germline ends. The CDR3 bases that were read are TGCGCCAGCAGCGCTAGAGGGGACTCTGGAAACACC. Protein sequence: CASSARGDSGNT. The complete CDR3 reads CASSARGDSGNTIYF.

In the case of this clone: Different DNA sequences within this sample yield the same CDR3. The CDR3 DNA, read in part, is TGTGCCAGCAGCTTAACGGCGGGAGCCTACAATGAC. This gives the protein CASSLTAGAYND. The whole CDR3 sequence is CASSLTAGAYNDYTF. The rearrangement links TRBV7-3 to TRBJ1-2; D unclear. The read falls 3 residues short of the CDR3 end, and the missing part is taken from the germline J gene. The germline V gene has CDR1 SGHTA and CDR2 FQGTGA. The CDR3 runs 15 residues.

Worth noting for this clone: The sequence runs out 3 residues before the end of the CDR3; the remainder is reconstructed from the germline J gene. This chain uses TRBV5-1 with TRBJ2-7; 10 bases map to TRBD1. With V trimmed by 2 bases and J by 5 bases, 4 bases remained unmatched. The CDR3 sequence is 14 residues long. Germline V gene lookup returns CDR1 SGHRS and CDR2 YFSETQ. The CDR3 sequence: CASSLQTGGNEQYF. The DNA read from the CDR3 is TGCGCCAGCAGCTTACAGACAGGGGGCAACGAG.

About this clone itself: The CDR3 end falls 3 residues outside the read, so it is completed with the germline J gene. The chain couples TRBV5-1 to TRBJ1-3; D not resolved. V was clipped by 4 bases and J by 0 bases, with 23 bases between them. This CDR3 has 19 residues. In germline, CDR1 is SGHRS, CDR2 YFSETQ. CDR3 loop: CASSPRENFTIFSGNTIYF. CDR3 DNA (partial): TGCGCCAGCAGCCCCAGAGAAAATTTTACTATCTTCTCTGGAAACACC.